This TCR beta chain stems from a study of human T cells and chemical hapten exposure. Before extraction, the whole blood was not fractionated, and total RNA was taken from it. In the authors' methods: Sample-level TCR yields exhibited a median of around 100,000, with a range of roughly 23,224 to 750,000. TCRdb called the 5' RACE reads again in MiXCR, with one record for every CDR3 protein. The V and J calls were not made by the authors but by TCRdb's processing. The sample lists about 140,000 distinct CDR3 sequences; around 4% were seen once. Many counts were recorded for this clonotype. The antigen is undetermined. Study-wide results and limits: After DPC sensitization, TCRs above 1 in 1000 frequency showed no change.

The sequence derives from a female donor in good health.

Here the CDR3 reads CASRGQNSNQPQHF. DNA for the CDR3: TGTGCCAGTAGGGGACAGAATAGCAATCAGCCCCAGCATTTT. V is TRBV19 and J is TRBJ1-5; 7 nucleotides align to TRBD1. The CDR3 covers 14 residues. The germline V gene encodes CDR1 LNHDA and CDR2 SQIVND (reference sequence). Germline trimming cut 6 bases from V and 0 bases from J; bases unmatched to any gene: 2.